Below, 22 T cell receptor beta chains from the same sample are listed, as sequenced in a study of blood T cells in healthy people across ages. A J-beta primer mix and a sample-barcoded 5' primer were used in a second PCR of about 7 to 12 cycles. TCRdb re-analysed the 5' RACE reads in MiXCR, keeping a single row per CDR3 protein. The table lists hundreds of thousands of distinct CDR3 sequences, approximately 67% of them singletons. The source material was blood. Every receptor here comes from a man between 25 and 39 years old in good health.

This chain joins TRBV4-3 and TRBJ2-7; perhaps TRBD1 as D (6 bases). CDR3 length: 14 amino acids. V gave up 0 bases and J gave up 2 bases, with 8 bases separating them. Germline assignment: CDR1 LGHNA and CDR2 YSLEER. This chain's CDR3 is CASSQEAGAYEQYF. The CDR3 nucleotides are TGCGCCAGCAGCCAAGAAGCAGGGGCCTACGAGCAGTACTTC.

The chain couples TRBV6-1 to TRBJ1-6; 7 bases are a match to TRBD1. There are 15 residues in the CDR3. Trimming took 1 base from V and 8 from J; bases not matched to a gene: 5. From germline, CDR1 is MNHNS and CDR2 SASEGT. The CDR3 loop reads CASSEVQGPYSPLHF. The CDR3, as DNA: TGTGCCAGCAGTGAAGTACAGGGGCCCTATTCACCCCTCCACTTT.

This sequence joins TRBV6-5 and TRBJ1-6; TRBD1 is a possible D gene (5 bases). There are 15 residues in the CDR3. CDR1 and CDR2 (germline): MNHEY, SVGAGI. V lost 0 bases to trimming and J lost 4 bases, with 7 bases between them. The CDR3 DNA reads TGTGCCAGCAGTTACTCGCAGGGATATAATTCACCCCTCCACTTT. It encodes CASSYSQGYNSPLHF.

The chain couples TRBV4-1 to TRBJ1-2, with D possibly matching TRBD1 (5 bases). This CDR3 is built from 16 residues. V lost 1 base and J lost 2, with 14 bases in between. The germline V gene encodes CDR1 MGHRA and CDR2 YSYEKL. The CDR3 protein is CASSQGEGRKNYGYTF. For the CDR3, the DNA is TGCGCCAGCAGCCAAGGAGAGGGGCGGAAAAACTATGGCTACACCTTC.

The V and J genes are TRBV20-1 and TRBJ2-1, with 8 bases identical to TRBD2. Germline V lookup: CDR1 DFQATT, CDR2 SNEGSKA (reference sequence). The CDR3 sequence is 17 residues long. V gave up 0 bases and J gave up 0 bases; unmatched junction bases: 7. The CDR3 here is CSARDSSGGFSYNEQFF. The CDR3 DNA follows: TGCAGTGCTAGAGATTCAAGCGGGGGATTCTCCTACAATGAGCAGTTCTTC.

This chain uses TRBV9 with TRBJ2-3; perhaps TRBD1 as D (6 bases). The CDR3 sequence is 14 residues long. Germline V gives CDR1 SGDLS, CDR2 YYNGEE. Trimming took 4 bases from V and 6 from J, leaving 15 bases between them. The CDR3 region is CASSPRQATDTQYF. The DNA for the CDR3 is TGTGCCAGCAGCCCGCGACAGGCCACGGATACGCAGTATTTT.

This rearrangement joins TRBV7-3 to TRBJ2-1, with a tentative D call TRBD2 (6 bases). The germline gives CDR1 SGHTA, CDR2 FQGTGA. Trimming removed 6 bases from V and 10 bases from J, with 16 bases in between. This CDR3 has 13 amino acids. In nucleotides, the CDR3 is TGTGCCAGCAGTCCACTGGGGGGAGAAGAGCAGTTCTTC. This gives the protein CASSPLGGEEQFF.

V usage is TRBV6-6 and J usage is TRBJ1-2; weak D call: TRBD1 (6 bases). The CDR3 spans 10 residues. Trimming shortened V by 8 bases and J by 8 bases, and 9 bases separated the two germline ends. Per the germline V gene, CDR1 is MNHNY and CDR2 is SVGAGI (reference sequence). The DNA of the CDR3 is TGTGCCAGCCGGGGGCCGGGCTACACCTTC. Translating gives CASRGPGYTF.

This chain links TRBV12-3 or TRBV12-4 with TRBJ1-4, with D unresolved. The CDR3 runs to 11 residues. V lost 6 bases, J lost 15 bases, and 14 bases lay in between. The CDR3 is CASSYRGLVFF. In DNA form, the CDR3 reads TGTGCCAGCAGCTACAGAGGTTTGGTGTTTTTT.

The table lists this clonotype with a count of one. Lacking the conserved final phenylalanine or tryptophan, this CDR3 likely reflects a read error. V gene TRBV4-3 combines with J gene TRBJ2-7, with 7 bases fitting TRBD2. CDR1 is LGHNA and CDR2 is YSLEER in the germline V gene. This CDR3 comprises 15 residues. The V gene end was trimmed by 1 base and the J gene end by 0 bases; junction bases not matched to a gene: 3. The CDR3 spells CASSQAGGGSYEQYL. The CDR3 bases are TGCGCCAGCAGCCAAGCCGGCGGGGGCTCCTACGAGCAGTACCTC.

The V call is TRBV7-3, the J call TRBJ1-1, with TRBD1 matching over 7 bases. The CDR3 is made up of 16 amino acids. The V segment lost 1 base and the J segment 1 base; nucleotides outside the gene matches: 6. Germline loops: CDR1 SGHTA, CDR2 FQGTGA. CDR3 loop: CASSLIYEGANTEAFF. CDR3 in DNA: TGTGCCAGCAGCTTAATCTACGAGGGGGCGAACACTGAAGCTTTCTTT.

The CDR3 coding sequence is TGTGCCAGCAGCTTGGTTCACGACGCCATAAGCTACGAGCAGTACTTC. This sequence encodes CASSLVHDAISYEQYF. The gene calls are TRBV5-5 and TRBJ2-7; D not resolved. Germline assignment: CDR1 SGHKS and CDR2 YYEKEE (reference sequence). CDR3 length: 16 residues. Between the trimmed V and J ends, which lost 0 bases and 3 bases, there was a span of 16 bases.

The chain carries TRBV6-2 or TRBV6-3 and TRBJ2-5; 9 positions agree with TRBD1. CDR3 length: 15 residues. Germline V gene sequence: CDR1 MNHEY, CDR2 SVGEGT. The junction had 9 bases not matched to a gene; V was cut back by 5 bases and J by 5 bases. Written as DNA, the CDR3 is TGTGCCAGCAGTCATACAGGGGGCAGAGGGGAGACCCAGTACTTC. It yields the protein CASSHTGGRGETQYF.

This chain connects TRBV4-1 to TRBJ2-3, with D possibly matching TRBD2 (7 bases). CDR1 MGHRA and CDR2 YSYEKL come from the germline V gene. This CDR3 has 18 amino acids. Trimming shortened V by 3 bases and J by 2 bases, and 21 bases separated the two germline ends. The chain's CDR3 is CASSHLRGGKRVTDTQYF. CDR3 nucleotide sequence: TGCGCCAGCAGCCACCTGAGGGGGGGAAAGCGGGTCACAGATACGCAGTATTTT.

This clonotype showed up just a few times. The chain couples TRBV3-1 to TRBJ2-1, with TRBD2 identical over 11 bases. The CDR3 covers 15 residues. Germline CDR1 is LGHDT and CDR2 is YNNKEL (reference sequence). Germline trimming cut 4 bases from V and 3 bases from J; bases unmatched to any gene: 2. For the CDR3, the DNA is TGTGCCAGCAGCCTTAGCGGGGGGGACTACAATGAGCAGTTCTTC. Its translation is CASSLSGGDYNEQFF.

This clonotype occurred a few times. The chain employs TRBV10-3 and TRBJ2-1, with D unresolved. Germline CDR1 reads ENHRY; CDR2 reads SYGVKD. The CDR3 runs 11 residues. The V gene lost 10 bases and the J gene lost 9 bases, with 13 bases spanning the gap. The DNA for the CDR3 is TGTGCCACAACAGAACCCGGTGAGCAGTTCTTC. It translates to CATTEPGEQFF.

This clonotype has just a few counts. The chain is built from TRBV5-5 and TRBJ1-4; weak D call: TRBD1 (6 bases). V shed 5 bases and J shed 8 bases, with 10 bases lying between them. Germline lookup yields CDR1 SGHKS and CDR2 YYEKEE (reference sequence). The CDR3 has 12 residues. The CDR3 loop reads CASSSGGEKLFF. In nucleotides, the CDR3 is TGTGCCAGCAGTTCCGGGGGCGAAAAACTGTTTTTT.

This rearrangement joins TRBV4-2 to TRBJ1-2, with TRBD1 matching over 8 bases. Germline assignment: CDR1 LGHNA and CDR2 YNFKEQ. This CDR3 comprises 16 residues. V gave up 0 bases and J gave up 6 bases; unmatched junction bases: 9. The CDR3 sequence: CASSQDEADRVDGYTF. In DNA, the CDR3 is TGTGCCAGCAGCCAAGATGAGGCGGACAGGGTTGATGGCTACACCTTC.

The chain combines TRBV2 with TRBJ2-1, with D uncertain. V dropped 3 bases and J dropped 4 bases, with 13 bases sitting between them. Germline V gene lookup returns CDR1 SNHLY and CDR2 FYNNEI. CDR3 length: 15 residues. CDR3 coding DNA: TGTGCCAGCAGTGATTTCCACGTTCCATACAATGAGCAGTTCTTC. Protein: CASSDFHVPYNEQFF.

This chain joins TRBV28 and TRBJ2-6; D possibly corresponds to TRBD1 (5 bases). Germline V CDR1 and CDR2: MDHEN, SYDVKM. The CDR3 is 15 residues long. V was clipped by 3 bases and J by 4 bases, with 10 bases between them. CDR3 region: CASSFLGAGANVLTF. For the CDR3, the DNA is TGTGCCAGCAGTTTCTTAGGGGCCGGGGCCAACGTCCTGACTTTC.

The V call is TRBV20-1, the J call TRBJ2-6; TRBD1 agrees at 10 bases. Trimming cost V 6 bases and J 2 bases; bases outside gene matches: 7. This CDR3 contains 16 residues. Germline loops: CDR1 DFQATT, CDR2 SNEGSKA (reference sequence). The chain's CDR3 is CSAMDRGRTGANVLTF. The CDR3 DNA reads as TGCAGTGCGATGGACAGGGGGAGGACTGGGGCCAACGTCCTGACTTTC.

This chain joins TRBV11-2 and TRBJ2-5; TRBD1 matches 7 bases. The CDR3 sequence is 15 residues long. The V gene end was trimmed by 5 bases and the J gene end by 3 bases; junction bases not matched to a gene: 9. Per germline, CDR1 SGHAT and CDR2 FQNNGV. CDR3 sequence reads: CASSQKTGMEETQYF. CDR3 DNA sequence: TGTGCCAGCAGCCAAAAGACAGGGATGGAAGAGACCCAGTACTTC.